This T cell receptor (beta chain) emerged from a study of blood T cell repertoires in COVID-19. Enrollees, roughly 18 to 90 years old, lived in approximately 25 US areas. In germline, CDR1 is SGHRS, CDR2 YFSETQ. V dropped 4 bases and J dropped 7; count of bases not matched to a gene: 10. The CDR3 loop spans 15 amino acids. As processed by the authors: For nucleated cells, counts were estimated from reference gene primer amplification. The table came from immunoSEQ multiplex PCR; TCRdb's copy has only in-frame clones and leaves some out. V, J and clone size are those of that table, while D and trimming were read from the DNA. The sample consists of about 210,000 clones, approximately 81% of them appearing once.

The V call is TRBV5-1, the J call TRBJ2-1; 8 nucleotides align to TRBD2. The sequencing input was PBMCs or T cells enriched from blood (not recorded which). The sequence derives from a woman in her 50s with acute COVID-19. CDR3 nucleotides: TGCGCCAGCAGCCTCCGGGGGGGCCAGGGAAATGAGCAGTTCTTC. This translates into CASSLRGGQGNEQFF.